Presented here are 20 T cell receptor beta chains from one specimen sequenced in a study of cytomegalovirus exposure and HLA in healthy donors (dated by TCRdb to 2015 to 2018). The library came from the immunoSEQ multiplex PCR assay. A mixture of 60 forward primers for TCR Vbeta segments and 13 reverse primers for TCR Jbeta segments was used in the multiplex PCR. The source is immuneACCESS, and TCRdb retained only in-frame sequences with V and J called. Part of the clones is not carried over; for the studies checked, unresolved V genes explain less than half of this, and the remainder is unexplained. Recorded for this sample are about 130,000 clones; 70% to 85% of them occurred a single time. 2.7% of the sample comes from the top ten. Sequencing was performed on PBMCs. These receptor sequences come from a boy between 2 and 10 years old in good health and CMV-seronegative.

The V gene is TRBV7-9, the J gene TRBJ1-2, with D uncertain. CDR3 length equals 13 residues. CDR1 SEHNR and CDR2 FQNEAQ come from the germline V gene (reference sequence). Trimming pared 1 base from V and 3 bases from J, leaving 6 bases between. Written as DNA, the CDR3 is TGTGCCAGCAGCTTAGAACACCACTATGGCTACACCTTC. It specifies CASSLEHHYGYTF. Full variable domain (remainder filled in from reference TRBV7-9 and TRBJ1-2): DTGVSQNPRHKITKRGQNVTFRCDPISEHNRLYWYRQTLGQGPEFLTYFQNEAQLEKSRLLSDRFSAERPKGSFSTLEIQRTEQGDSAMYLCASSLEHHYGYTFGSGTRLTVV.

The rearrangement joins TRBV18 to TRBJ1-2; D is possibly TRBD1 (6 bases). Trimming took 5 bases from V and 1 from J, leaving 8 bases between them. Germline V gene sequence: CDR1 KGHSH, CDR2 LQKENI. The CDR3 covers 13 residues. The DNA of the CDR3 is TGTGCCAGCTCAAGACAGGATAACTATGGCTACACCTTC. It is translated as CASSRQDNYGYTF.

CDR3 loop: CASSSTGGGQGIHEQYF. The CDR3 DNA follows: TGTGCCAGCAGCTCGACAGGGGGGGGACAGGGCATACACGAGCAGTACTTC. The J gene is TRBJ2-7, the V gene TRBV2; TRBD1 agrees at 9 bases. Per the germline V gene, CDR1 is SNHLY and CDR2 is FYNNEI. The CDR3 is 17 amino acids. V was clipped by 6 bases and J by 5 bases; unmatched bases: 17.

The chain recombines TRBV6-4 with TRBJ2-2, with D tentatively TRBD1 (6 bases). The V and J ends lost 0 bases and 5 bases respectively, with 10 bases between them. There are 15 residues in the CDR3. From germline, CDR1 is MRHNA and CDR2 SNTAGT. The CDR3 loop is CASSDSDRQTGELFF. The DNA of the CDR3 is TGTGCCAGCAGTGACTCGGACAGACAAACCGGGGAGCTGTTTTTT.

CDR3 sequence (DNA): TGTGCCTGGAGCGAGGGGGCGGGTTGGGATGGCTACACCTTC. As protein: CAWSEGAGWDGYTF. This rearrangement joins TRBV30 to TRBJ1-2; TRBD1 agrees at 7 bases. The CDR3 is 14 residues long. Germline CDR1 is GTSNPN and CDR2 is SVGIG (reference sequence). V gave up 3 bases and J gave up 6 bases; unmatched junction bases: 10.

This clone was found once. V is TRBV6-5 and J is TRBJ1-2; 7 nucleotides match TRBD1. The J segment lost 2 bases and the V segment lost 2 bases, leaving 8 bases of the junction unmatched. The CDR3 spans 16 residues. Germline V gives CDR1 MNHEY, CDR2 SVGAGI. Here the CDR3 reads CASSYEQGELNYGYTF. The CDR3 DNA is TGTGCCAGCAGTTACGAGCAGGGGGAATTGAACTATGGCTACACCTTC.

The V gene is TRBV5-1, the J gene TRBJ1-1; a weak D match, TRBD1 (5 bases). The CDR3 extends over 15 amino acids. Per the germline V gene, CDR1 is SGHRS and CDR2 is YFSETQ. Trimming took 0 bases from V and 0 from J, leaving 9 bases between them. CDR3 coding DNA: TGCGCCAGCAGCTTGGGGGGGGGAGTGAACACTGAAGCTTTCTTT. It translates to CASSLGGGVNTEAFF.

The gene calls are TRBV6-6 and TRBJ1-5; D unclear. The germline CDR1 and CDR2 sequences are MNHNY and SVGAGI (reference sequence). The V and J ends lost 5 bases and 6 bases respectively, with 20 bases between them. This CDR3 is 16 amino acids long. CDR3 sequence: CASSPETYGWFQPQHF. Here the CDR3 DNA reads TGTGCCAGCAGTCCGGAAACCTACGGGTGGTTTCAGCCCCAGCATTTT.

V usage is TRBV6-5 and J usage is TRBJ1-5; TRBD1 matches at 7 bases. This CDR3 is built from 13 residues. The J segment lost 2 bases and the V segment lost 5 bases, leaving 0 bases of the junction unmatched. Germline V CDR1 and CDR2: MNHEY, SVGAGI. CDR3 nucleotides: TGTGCCAGCAGTGACAGGGGCAATCAGCCCCAGCATTTT. Translating it yields CASSDRGNQPQHF.

V gene TRBV5-4 combines with J gene TRBJ2-7; weak D call: TRBD1 (6 bases). Germline CDR1 and CDR2: SGHNT and YYREEE (reference sequence). The CDR3 is 15 amino acids. V was trimmed by 2 bases and J by 2 bases, leaving 14 bases between them. The CDR3 here is CASSFGQGHPYEQYF. CDR3 DNA sequence: TGTGCCAGCAGCTTTGGGCAGGGACACCCCTACGAGCAGTACTTC.

The gene calls are TRBV19 and TRBJ2-3; D not certain. The V end was cut by 5 bases, the J end by 5 bases, with 17 bases between. CDR1 LNHDA and CDR2 SQIVND come from the germline V gene (reference sequence). The CDR3 has 15 amino acids. CDR3 DNA: TGTGCCAGTAGTTCGATACTGCTGTCGGTAGATACGCAGTATTTT. It yields the protein CASSSILLSVDTQYF.

This clone was counted a few times. The chain couples TRBV5-1 to TRBJ2-5; 13 bases are shared with TRBD2. V was pared by 6 bases and J by 2 bases, with 4 bases of the junction left unmatched. Germline loops: CDR1 SGHRS, CDR2 YFSETQ. This CDR3 contains 15 residues. The CDR3 nucleotides read TGCGCCAGCATGACTAGCGGGGGGTTTCAAGAGACCCAGTACTTC. Translation: CASMTSGGFQETQYF.

The genes are TRBV4-2 and TRBJ2-1; 10 bases map to TRBD2. The trim removed 0 bases at V and 8 bases at J, leaving 4 bases unmatched. CDR1 is LGHNA, CDR2 YNFKEQ, per germline. This CDR3 region has 15 residues. The CDR3 DNA sequence: TGTGCCAGCAGCCAAGACAGCGGGGGGGCCGATGAGCAGTTCTTC. Translation: CASSQDSGGADEQFF.

This chain uses TRBV9 with TRBJ1-1, with 7 bases aligning to TRBD1. Looked up from germline, CDR1 is SGDLS and CDR2 is YYNGEE. Unmatched junction bases numbered 9, after V lost 3 bases and J lost 4 bases. This CDR3 has 15 residues. The CDR3 DNA sequence: TGTGCCAGCAGCGATCACGCAGGGGGAACCACTGAAGCTTTCTTT. It encodes CASSDHAGGTTEAFF. Full variable domain (outside the CDR3, taken from reference TRBV9 and TRBJ1-1): DSGVTQTPKHLITATGQRVTLRCSPRSGDLSVYWYQQSLDQGLQFLIQYYNGEERAKGNILERFSAQQFPDLHSELNLSSLELGDSALYFCASSDHAGGTTEAFFGQGTRLTVV.

The chain employs TRBV5-1 and TRBJ1-1; 7 nucleotides match TRBD1. V lost 5 bases to trimming and J lost 1 base; unmatched junction nucleotides: 5. CDR1 and CDR2 from the germline V gene are SGHRS and YFSETQ. The CDR3 consists of 14 residues. The CDR3 is CASRQGMGNTEAFF. CDR3 DNA: TGCGCCAGCAGACAGGGGATGGGGAACACTGAAGCTTTCTTT.

The rearrangement links TRBV4-2 to TRBJ1-5, with a tentative D call TRBD1 (5 bases). Germline assignment: CDR1 LGHNA and CDR2 YNFKEQ. Between the trimmed V and J ends, which lost 2 bases and 0 bases, there was a span of 14 bases. This CDR3 spans 17 amino acids. The CDR3 region has the DNA TGTGCCAGCAGCCAATTGGGGGAGGGGTATAGCAATCAGCCCCAGCATTTT. Amino acids: CASSQLGEGYSNQPQHF.

This chain joins TRBV10-3 and TRBJ1-4; 8 bases fit TRBD1. The V and J ends lost 0 bases and 5 bases, in that order; junction bases with no gene match: 8. Germline V gene lookup returns CDR1 ENHRY and CDR2 SYGVKD. The CDR3 extends over 17 amino acids. CDR3 sequence (DNA): TGTGCCATCAGTGAGTCGGCAAAAGGACAGGGAAATGAAAAACTGTTTTTT. Its translation: CAISESAKGQGNEKLFF.

CDR3 amino acids: CASRYRDRGADTQYF. The DNA of the CDR3 is TGTGCCAGCAGATACCGGGACAGGGGCGCAGATACGCAGTATTTT. J is TRBJ2-3 and V is TRBV5-8; 10 bases align to TRBD1. V shed 5 bases, J shed 4 bases, and the junction held 7 bases outside the gene matches. CDR1 is SGHTS and CDR2 is YDEGEE in the germline V gene. The CDR3 consists of 15 residues.

CDR3 bases: TGTGCCAGCAGCGTCACTAGAAACAATGAGCAGTTCTTC. Its translation is CASSVTRNNEQFF. The gene calls are TRBV2 and TRBJ2-1; D perhaps matches TRBD2 (5 bases). Germline V gives CDR1 SNHLY, CDR2 FYNNEI. Trimming left V 6 bases short and J 5 bases short, with 11 bases between. The CDR3 runs to 13 residues.

Turning to this clone: Other DNA sequences of this sample code for an identical CDR3. This chain connects TRBV9 to TRBJ1-5; D gene ambiguous. V was clipped by 0 bases and J by 4 bases, with 11 bases between them. The CDR3 contains 15 residues. CDR1 and CDR2 from the germline V gene are SGDLS and YYNGEE. CDR3 loop: CASSVGPGGNQPQHF. The CDR3 DNA reads as TGTGCCAGCAGCGTAGGTCCAGGTGGAAATCAGCCCCAGCATTTT.